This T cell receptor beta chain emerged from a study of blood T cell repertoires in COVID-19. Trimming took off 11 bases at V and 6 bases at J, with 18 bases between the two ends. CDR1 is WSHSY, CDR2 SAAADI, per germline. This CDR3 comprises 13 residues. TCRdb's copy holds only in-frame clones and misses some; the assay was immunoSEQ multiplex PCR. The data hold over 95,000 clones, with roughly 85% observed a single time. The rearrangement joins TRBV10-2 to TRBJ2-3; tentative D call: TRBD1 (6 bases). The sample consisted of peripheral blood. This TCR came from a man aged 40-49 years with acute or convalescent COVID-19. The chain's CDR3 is CAARQAGEDTQYF. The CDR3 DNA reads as TGCGCCGCCCGACAGGCCGGCGAGGATACGCAGTATTTT.